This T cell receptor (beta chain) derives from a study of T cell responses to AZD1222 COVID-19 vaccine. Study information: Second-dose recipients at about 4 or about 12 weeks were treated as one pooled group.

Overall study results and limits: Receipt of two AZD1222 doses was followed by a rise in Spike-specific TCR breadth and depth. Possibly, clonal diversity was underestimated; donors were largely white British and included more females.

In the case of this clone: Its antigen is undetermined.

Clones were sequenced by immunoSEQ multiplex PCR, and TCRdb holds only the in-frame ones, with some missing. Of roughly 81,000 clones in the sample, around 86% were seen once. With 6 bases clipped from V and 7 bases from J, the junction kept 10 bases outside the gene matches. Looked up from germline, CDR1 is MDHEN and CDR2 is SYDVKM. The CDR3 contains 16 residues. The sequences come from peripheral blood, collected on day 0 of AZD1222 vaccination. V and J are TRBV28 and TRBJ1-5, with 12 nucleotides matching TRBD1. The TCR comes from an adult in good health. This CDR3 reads CASRPPGTGGRQPQHF. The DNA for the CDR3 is TGTGCCAGCAGACCACCCGGGACAGGGGGCAGACAGCCCCAGCATTTT.